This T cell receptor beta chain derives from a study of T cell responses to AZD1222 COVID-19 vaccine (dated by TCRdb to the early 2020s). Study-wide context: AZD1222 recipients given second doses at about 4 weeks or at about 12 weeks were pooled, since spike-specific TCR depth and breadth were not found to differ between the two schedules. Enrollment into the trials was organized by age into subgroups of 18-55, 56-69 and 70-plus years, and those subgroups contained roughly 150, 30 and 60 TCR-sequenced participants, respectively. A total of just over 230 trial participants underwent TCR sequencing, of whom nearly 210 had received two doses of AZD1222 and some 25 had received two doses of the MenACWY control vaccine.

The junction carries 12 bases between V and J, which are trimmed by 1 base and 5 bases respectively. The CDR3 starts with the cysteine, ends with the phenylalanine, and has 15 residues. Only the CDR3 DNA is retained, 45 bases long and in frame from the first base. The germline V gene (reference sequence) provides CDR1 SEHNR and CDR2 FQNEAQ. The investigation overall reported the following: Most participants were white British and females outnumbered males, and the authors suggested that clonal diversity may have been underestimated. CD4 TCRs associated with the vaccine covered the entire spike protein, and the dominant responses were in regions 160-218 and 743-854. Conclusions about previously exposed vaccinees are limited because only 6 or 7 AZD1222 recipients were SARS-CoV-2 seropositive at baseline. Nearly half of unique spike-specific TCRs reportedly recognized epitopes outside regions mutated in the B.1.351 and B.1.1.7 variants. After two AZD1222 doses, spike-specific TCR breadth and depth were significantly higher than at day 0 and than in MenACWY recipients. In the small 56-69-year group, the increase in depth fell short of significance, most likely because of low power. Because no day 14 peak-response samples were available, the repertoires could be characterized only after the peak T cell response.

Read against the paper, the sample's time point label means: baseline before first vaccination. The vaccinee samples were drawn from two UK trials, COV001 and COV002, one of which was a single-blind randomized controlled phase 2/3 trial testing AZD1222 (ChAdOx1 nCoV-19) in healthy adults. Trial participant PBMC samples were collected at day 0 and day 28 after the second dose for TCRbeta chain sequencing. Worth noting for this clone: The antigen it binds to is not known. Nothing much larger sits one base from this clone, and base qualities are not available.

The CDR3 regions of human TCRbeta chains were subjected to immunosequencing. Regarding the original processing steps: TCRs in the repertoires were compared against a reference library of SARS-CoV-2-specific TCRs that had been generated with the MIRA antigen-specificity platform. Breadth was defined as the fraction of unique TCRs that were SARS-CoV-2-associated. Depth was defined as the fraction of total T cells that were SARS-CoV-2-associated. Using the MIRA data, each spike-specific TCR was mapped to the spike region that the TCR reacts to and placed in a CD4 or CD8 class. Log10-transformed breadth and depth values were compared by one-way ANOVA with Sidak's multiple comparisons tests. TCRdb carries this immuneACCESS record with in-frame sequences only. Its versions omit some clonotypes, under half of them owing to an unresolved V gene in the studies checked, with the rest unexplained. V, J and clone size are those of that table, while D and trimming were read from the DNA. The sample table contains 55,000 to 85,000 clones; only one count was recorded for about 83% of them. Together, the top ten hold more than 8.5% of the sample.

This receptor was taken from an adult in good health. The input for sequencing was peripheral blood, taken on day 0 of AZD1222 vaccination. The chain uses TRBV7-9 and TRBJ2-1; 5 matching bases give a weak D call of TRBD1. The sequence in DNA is TGTGCCAGCAGCTTAGGGGGCAGCTACGACAATGAGCAGTTCTTC. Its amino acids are CASSLGGSYDNEQFF.